These T cell receptor beta chains were read from a single sample in a study of persistence of HIV-infected CD4 T cells. Only in-frame clones appear in the TCRdb table, and some are missing; sequencing was by immunoSEQ multiplex PCR. Of tens of thousands of clones in the sample, over 65% are singletons; the top ten hold roughly 0.8%. These receptors lack a known antigen. The sequencing used CD4+ T cells sorted from PBMCs after roughly 18-hour stimulation, collected from a patient who received antiretroviral therapy. Receptors were obtained from an adult woman with HIV who was CMV-seropositive. CDR3s include the opening cysteine and the closing phenylalanine or tryptophan. Fields, in order: J gene, V gene, CDR3 protein.

J: TRBJ2-2
V: TRBV19
CDR3: CASSVGQAGELFF

J: TRBJ2-3
V: TRBV29-1
CDR3: CSARRDRGTDTQYF

J: TRBJ1-1
V: TRBV10-3
CDR3: CAISDSNRSPGEAFF

J: TRBJ1-4
V: TRBV4-1
CDR3: CASSQGQGLDLSNEKLFF

J: TRBJ2-1
V: TRBV11-3
CDR3: CASSPRQGNDNEQFF

J: TRBJ1-5
V: TRBV6-5
CDR3: CASSPLDRPNQPQHF

J: TRBJ1-1
V: TRBV5-1
CDR3: CASSPVQGRRVQNTEAFF

J: TRBJ1-3
V: TRBV30
CDR3: CAWSSWGGTAGNTIYF

J: TRBJ2-1
V: TRBV4-2
CDR3: CASSLTSGGIYEQFF

J: TRBJ2-3
V: TRBV10-3
CDR3: CAISPLERSPDTQYF

J: TRBJ2-7
V: TRBV9
CDR3: CASSVDTGFSYEQYF

J: TRBJ1-5
V: TRBV30
CDR3: CAWSGRGAWGGNQPQHF

J: TRBJ1-3
V: TRBV5-1
CDR3: CASSLEDSYVDTIYF

J: TRBJ1-6
V: TRBV9
CDR3: CASSVAGDFNSPLHF

J: TRBJ2-1
V: TRBV7-3
CDR3: CASSPGGGGFYNEQFF

J: TRBJ2-2
V: TRBV19
CDR3: CASTRDRGRPRTGELFF

J: TRBJ1-4
V: TRBV7-9
CDR3: CASSLEGGTNEKLFF

J: TRBJ2-1
V: TRBV7-2
CDR3: CASSLYQNEQFF

J: TRBJ2-2
V: TRBV5-1
CDR3: CASSLSGGPAGELFF

J: TRBJ1-6
V: TRBV3-1/TRBV3-2
CDR3: CASSQGPGGQGNSPLHF

J: TRBJ1-5
V: TRBV7-9
CDR3: CASSSVAASQPQHF

J: TRBJ2-3
V: TRBV5-1
CDR3: CASSLFSSTDTQYF

J: TRBJ2-1
V: TRBV27
CDR3: CASRRDFAGGDNEQFF

J: TRBJ1-5
V: TRBV5-1
CDR3: CASSLGTGNQPQHF

J: TRBJ2-4
V: TRBV1
CDR3: CTSSQITGGNIQYF

J: TRBJ2-5
V: TRBV7-6
CDR3: CASSLGSQETQYF

J: TRBJ2-7
V: TRBV5-1
CDR3: CASSFTGTGVSEQYF

J: TRBJ2-2
V: TRBV11-3
CDR3: CASSLRQGVNTGELFF

J: TRBJ1-1
V: TRBV9
CDR3: CASSVIGGGLGTEAFF

J: TRBJ1-2
V: TRBV30
CDR3: CAWSGGQGGYGYTF

J: TRBJ2-3
V: TRBV11-3
CDR3: CASSLGQGGGSDTQYF

J: TRBJ1-5
V: TRBV5-3
CDR3: CARSNHRENQPQHF

J: TRBJ1-5
V: TRBV6-5
CDR3: CASSYSRNQPQHF

J: TRBJ1-1
V: TRBV20-1
CDR3: CSASRDRGTFF

J: TRBJ1-1
V: TRBV20-1
CDR3: CSAGVKSAFF

J: TRBJ1-2
V: TRBV4-1
CDR3: CASSQDDRPRGYTF

J: TRBJ1-2
V: TRBV4-1
CDR3: CASSPEGRSYGYTF

J: TRBJ2-5
V: TRBV2
CDR3: CASSGMETQYF

J: TRBJ2-3
V: TRBV7-9
CDR3: CASTNGQMTDTQYF

J: TRBJ1-4
V: TRBV4-2
CDR3: CASSQGGNEKLFF

J: TRBJ1-6
V: TRBV27
CDR3: CASSLSQNSPLHF

J: TRBJ1-6
V: TRBV6-5
CDR3: CASILQGGNSPLHF

J: TRBJ1-6
V: TRBV2
CDR3: CASSDRSPSYNSPLHF

J: TRBJ1-2
V: TRBV9
CDR3: CASSSRGGSYGYTF

J: TRBJ2-1
V: TRBV9
CDR3: CASSRGVYNEQFF

J: TRBJ1-5
V: TRBV10-3
CDR3: CAISDGTDQPQHF

J: TRBJ2-1
V: TRBV24-1
CDR3: CATSDLRGEGFNEQFF

J: TRBJ2-3
V: TRBV9
CDR3: CASSVAAAEDTQYF

J: TRBJ1-2
V: TRBV11-1
CDR3: CASAGRGKGYTF